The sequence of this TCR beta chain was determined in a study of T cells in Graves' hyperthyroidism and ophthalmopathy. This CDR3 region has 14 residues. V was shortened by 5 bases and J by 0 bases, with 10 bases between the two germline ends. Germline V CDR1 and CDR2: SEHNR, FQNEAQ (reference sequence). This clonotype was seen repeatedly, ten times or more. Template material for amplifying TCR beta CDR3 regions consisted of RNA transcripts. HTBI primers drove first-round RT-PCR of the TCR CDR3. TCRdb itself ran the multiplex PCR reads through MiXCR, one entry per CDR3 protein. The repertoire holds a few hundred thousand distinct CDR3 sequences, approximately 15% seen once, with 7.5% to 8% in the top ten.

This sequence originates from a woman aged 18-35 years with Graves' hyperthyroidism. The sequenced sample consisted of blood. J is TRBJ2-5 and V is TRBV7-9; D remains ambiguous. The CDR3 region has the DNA TGTGCCAGCAGCCCTTGGGTGGACCAAGAGACCCAGTACTTC. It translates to CASSPWVDQETQYF.